Each of the 15 T cell receptor beta chains below was sequenced from the same sample in a study of blood T cell repertoires in COVID-19. TCRdb's copy holds only in-frame clones and misses some; the assay was immunoSEQ multiplex PCR. The table shows just over 70,000 clones, with 80% occurring only once. Sequencing used peripheral blood. These TCRs come from a man aged 65 to 85 who had recovered from COVID-19.

This sequence joins TRBV18 and TRBJ2-7; a weak D match, TRBD2 (5 bases). V lost 1 base to trimming and J lost 5 bases, with 6 bases between them. The CDR3 has 12 amino acids. Germline V CDR1 and CDR2: KGHSH, LQKENI. For the CDR3, the DNA is TGTGCCAGCTCACCACGTAGCGACGAGCAGTACTTC. Translating gives CASSPRSDEQYF.

The CDR3 loop reads CASSQGLAGGGRSYEQYF. The CDR3 DNA reads TGTGCCAGCAGCCAAGGACTAGCGGGGGGCGGGAGATCCTACGAGCAGTACTTC. The chain recombines TRBV3-1 (or the pseudogene TRBV3-2) with TRBJ2-7; TRBD2 matches 13 bases. The CDR3 covers 18 residues. The ends lost 1 base at V and 1 base at J; junction bases unmatched: 7. CDR1 is LGHDT and CDR2 is YNNKEL in the germline V gene (reference sequence).

This clone was detected only a few times. The sample carries other DNA sequences with the same CDR3. V usage is TRBV6-2 or TRBV6-3 and J usage is TRBJ1-2; no clear D gene. The germline CDR1 and CDR2 sequences are MNHEY and SVGEGT. The CDR3 consists of 12 residues. The ends were cut back, 4 bases at V and 2 bases at J, with 5 bases in the middle. Written as DNA, the CDR3 is TGTGCCAGCAGTTCCGGGAACTATGGCTACACCTTC. This encodes CASSSGNYGYTF.

V usage is TRBV7-2 and J usage is TRBJ1-5, with D tentatively TRBD1 (5 bases). The CDR3 loop spans 15 amino acids. The germline V and J ends were trimmed by 4 bases and 2 bases, with 12 bases remaining between them. Per the germline V gene, CDR1 is SGHTA and CDR2 is FQGNSA. DNA of the CDR3: TGTGCCAGCAGCTCGGGACTTACCGGCAATCAGCCCCAGCATTTT. Translating gives CASSSGLTGNQPQHF.

This clone was counted at least ten times. The V gene is TRBV12-3 or TRBV12-4, the J gene TRBJ1-3; D gene unclear. Deletions cut 5 bases from V and 0 bases from J, with 5 bases between. The CDR3 is 13 amino acids. CDR3 amino acids: CASSLYSGNTIYF. CDR3 nucleotides: TGTGCCAGCAGTCTCTACTCTGGAAACACCATATATTTT.

The chain recombines TRBV24-1 with TRBJ2-1, with 10 positions matching TRBD2. CDR1 is KGHDR, CDR2 SFDVKD, per germline. This CDR3 has 14 residues. Losses at the gene ends were 4 bases for V and 6 bases for J; bases not matched to a gene: 2. CDR3 DNA: TGTGCCACCAGTGAAAGGACTAGCGGCAATGAGCAGTTCTTC. As protein: CATSERTSGNEQFF.

This clone was counted a few times. The V gene is TRBV19, the J gene TRBJ1-1, with D unresolved. Germline CDR1 and CDR2: LNHDA and SQIVND (reference sequence). The CDR3 loop spans 11 amino acids. V lost 7 bases, J lost 10 bases, and 13 bases lay in between. In DNA form, the CDR3 reads TGTGCCAGTAAGCGCGGATTTTTAGCTTTCTTT. It codes for CASKRGFLAFF.

V and J are TRBV28 and TRBJ1-5; the match to TRBD1 covers 9 bases. Per the germline V gene, CDR1 is MDHEN and CDR2 is SYDVKM. V shed 4 bases, J shed 6 bases, and the junction held 7 bases outside the gene matches. The CDR3 totals 15 residues. The CDR3 region is CASSSVTGGFQPQHF. CDR3 nucleotide sequence: TGTGCCAGCAGTTCTGTGACAGGGGGTTTTCAGCCCCAGCATTTT. The full variable domain, with the rest looked up from reference TRBV28 and TRBJ1-5, is DVKVTQSSRYLVKRTGEKVFLECVQDMDHENMFWYRQDPGLGLRLIYFSYDVKMKEKGDIPEGYSVSREKKERFSLILESASTNQTSMYLCASSSVTGGFQPQHFGDGTRLSIL.

This clone was counted many times. The J gene is TRBJ1-6, the V gene TRBV30, with D unresolved. The germline gives CDR1 GTSNPN, CDR2 SVGIG (reference sequence). CDR3 length equals 14 residues. Trimming cost V 3 bases and J 9 bases, with 15 bases left between them. Here the CDR3 reads CAWSGKRTGSPLHF. The CDR3 DNA sequence: TGTGCCTGGAGCGGAAAGAGGACTGGTTCACCCCTCCACTTT.

The rearrangement joins TRBV7-6 to TRBJ2-7; 10 bases are a match to TRBD2. The CDR3 consists of 15 residues. V lost 7 bases, J lost 2 bases, and 8 bases stayed unmatched. Germline loops: CDR1 SGHVS, CDR2 FNYEAQ. The CDR3 DNA reads as TGTGCCAGCACCGAAGCGGGAGGGAGGCCCTACGAGCAGTACTTC. As protein: CASTEAGGRPYEQYF.

This rearrangement joins TRBV2 to TRBJ1-1, with no clear D. The CDR3 is 14 residues long. Germline V gene data show CDR1 as SNHLY and CDR2 as FYNNEI. The V end was cut by 6 bases, the J end by 0 bases, with 11 bases between. The CDR3 region has the DNA TGTGCCAGCAGCTTGAGTTTAATGAACACTGAAGCTTTCTTT. This sequence encodes CASSLSLMNTEAFF.

The V call is TRBV6-4, the J call TRBJ1-1, with TRBD1 matching over 12 bases. The CDR3 covers 14 residues. Germline CDR1 and CDR2: MRHNA and SNTAGT. The V and J ends lost 8 bases and 7 bases, in that order; junction bases with no gene match: 8. The CDR3 sequence is CASSPGQGADEAFF. The CDR3 DNA reads as TGTGCCAGCTCCCCGGGACAGGGGGCAGATGAAGCTTTCTTT.

The V and J genes are TRBV7-3 and TRBJ1-4; perhaps TRBD1 as D (6 bases). V was pared by 3 bases and J by 6 bases, with 11 bases between. The V gene's germline CDR1 is SGHTA and CDR2 FQGTGA. The CDR3 totals 14 residues. This CDR3 reads CASSFAGAYEKLFF. The CDR3 nucleotides read TGTGCCAGCAGCTTCGCAGGGGCTTATGAAAAACTGTTTTTT.

In this sample, this clone turned up once. The rearrangement links TRBV27 to TRBJ2-7, with TRBD2 identical over 13 bases. Germline values: CDR1 MNHEY, CDR2 SMNVEV (reference sequence). This CDR3 has 20 amino acids. V dropped 2 bases and J dropped 2; count of bases not matched to a gene: 15. As DNA, the CDR3 is TGTGCCAGCAGTTTAAAAGGGGGCGCGGGACTAGCGGGAATCCCCTACGAGCAGTACTTC. It encodes CASSLKGGAGLAGIPYEQYF.

The rearrangement links TRBV28 to TRBJ1-3, with D uncertain. The CDR3 contains 13 residues. Germline V lookup: CDR1 MDHEN, CDR2 SYDVKM. The V and J ends lost 3 bases and 0 bases respectively, with 3 bases between them. Written as DNA, the CDR3 is TGTGCCAGCAGTTTTCTCTCTGGAAACACCATATATTTT. Protein: CASSFLSGNTIYF. The complete variable domain, with remaining parts taken from reference TRBV28 and TRBJ1-3, reads DVKVTQSSRYLVKRTGEKVFLECVQDMDHENMFWYRQDPGLGLRLIYFSYDVKMKEKGDIPEGYSVSREKKERFSLILESASTNQTSMYLCASSFLSGNTIYFGEGSWLTVV.